This T cell receptor beta chain originates from a study of siplizumab effects on memory and regulatory T cells (dated by TCRdb to about 2019). About the investigation overall: The study looked at the effect of siplizumab, an anti-CD2 antibody, on alloreactive T-cell subsets in allogeneic mixed lymphocyte reactions made from human PBMCs.

What the research found in general, with its limitations: Among mappable alloreactive CD4+ clones, an average Treg-derived fraction of over 60% was observed with siplizumab, compared with approximately 30% in control reactions. Because sequences below about 10^-5 frequency were poorly captured, only a minor fraction of alloreactive clones could be mapped to unstimulated subsets. Compared with memory T cells, unstimulated naive T cells appeared more diverse, and naive cells seemed to make a substantial contribution to the alloresponse. No functional confirmation was obtained for the suppressive function of proliferating Tregs from siplizumab cultures. For roughly 80-96% of proliferating CD4+ or CD8+ clones, no naive or memory phenotype could be assigned. Siplizumab significantly lowered the cumulative frequency of alloreactive sequences that could be traced to unstimulated CD4+ memory T cells.

TCRbeta CDR3 sequencing was performed on sorted unstimulated T cells and on proliferating T cells recovered from mixed lymphocyte reactions. Fresh whole blood from around 11 HLA-typed healthy donors was used to isolate PBMCs. To map where alloreactive clones came from, CD4+ regulatory T cells in the unstimulated state were FACS-sorted. The library was produced with the immunoSEQ multiplex PCR assay. Each sample had 90,000 to 100,000 TCR templates assayed by the deep sequencing platform. Genomic DNA extracted from sorted T cells was the material used for TCRbeta CDR3 sequencing. In the paper's pipeline: The R programming language was used for clonal analysis of TCRbeta CDR3 data. Unstimulated samples were compared with post-reaction CFSE-low samples to define alloreactive CD4+ and CD8+ clones. Regulatory or non-regulatory origin of alloreactive CD4+ clones was assigned by matching sequences to the sorted unstimulated Treg and non-Treg repertoires. As stored in TCRdb, this immuneACCESS dataset retains in-frame rearrangements with V and J assigned. A fraction of the clones does not appear; measured against another copy, unresolved V genes explain less than half of the discrepancy, and the remainder lacks a known reason. The V and J calls and clone size come from that table; D and trimming were worked out from the DNA. The sample profile shows 90,000 to 120,000 clones; 94% of them were found once. Under 0.65% of the sample rests with the top ten.

The trim is 5 bases for V and 2 bases for J, with a gap of 12 bases between the germline ends. For CDR1 and CDR2, the germline V gene lists SQVTM and ANQGSEA. The CDR3 runs 14 amino acids, cysteine and phenylalanine included. Only the CDR3 portion is preserved as DNA: 42 bases, with reading frame beginning at the first base. As to this clone: What antigen it recognizes has not been identified. No base qualities exist here, and no much larger clone lies one base off it.

The rearranged chain carries TRBV29-1 and TRBJ2-2; no D gene is confidently identified. Input material: Tregs sorted from blood. This receptor was identified in a human donor in good health. The nucleotide sequence is TGCAGCGTTAGGCATCAAATAAACACCGGGGAGCTGTTTTTT. This translates into CSVRHQINTGELFF.